This T cell receptor (beta chain) emerged from a study of HIV-infected children after antiretroviral therapy interruption. Study context: All children had CD4+ count above 500 and viral load below 50 copies/ml. Recorded EBV and CMV exposure existed for most children.

This clonotype is labeled as medium-sized (0.01 to 0.1%). A 3' RACE protocol on RNA, with unique molecular identifiers, produced the TCR library. TCRdb used MiXCR to reprocess the 3' RACE reads, holding one entry per CDR3 protein. The data show approximately 4,400 distinct CDR3 sequences, more than 4% seen once. Specified treatment: PENTA 11 planned treatment interruption arm or continuous ART arm. This CDR3 has 13 residues. Germline V CDR1 and CDR2: SEHNR, FQNEAQ (reference sequence). The V end was cut by 5 bases, the J end by 7 bases, with 9 bases between. The rearrangement links TRBV7-9 to TRBJ1-6; TRBD1 is a possible D gene (5 bases). The sample was CD45RO+ CD8+ T cells from PBMCs, pooled from several time points, taken from a donor given antiretroviral therapy, either interrupted or continuous. Subset given: memory CD8+ CD45RO+ CD45RA- T cells. The origin of this receptor is a pool of human donors with HIV. DNA for the CDR3: TGTGCCAGCAGCCGGGACGGAAATTCACCCCTCCACTTT. It yields the protein CASSRDGNSPLHF.